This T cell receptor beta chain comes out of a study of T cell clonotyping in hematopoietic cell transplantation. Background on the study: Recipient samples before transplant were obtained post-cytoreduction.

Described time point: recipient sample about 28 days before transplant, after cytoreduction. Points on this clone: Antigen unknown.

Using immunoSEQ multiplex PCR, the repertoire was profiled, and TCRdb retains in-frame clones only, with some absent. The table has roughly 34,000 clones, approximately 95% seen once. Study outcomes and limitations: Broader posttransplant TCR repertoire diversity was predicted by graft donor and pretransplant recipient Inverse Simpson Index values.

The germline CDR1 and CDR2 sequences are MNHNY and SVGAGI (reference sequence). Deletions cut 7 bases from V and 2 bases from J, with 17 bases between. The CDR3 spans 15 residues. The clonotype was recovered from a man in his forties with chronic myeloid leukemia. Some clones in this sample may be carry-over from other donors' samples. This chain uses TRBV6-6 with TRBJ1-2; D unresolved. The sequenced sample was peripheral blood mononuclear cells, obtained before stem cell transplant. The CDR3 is CASTYYREGNYGYTF. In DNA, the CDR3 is TGTGCCAGCACCTACTACCGAGAAGGGAACTATGGCTACACCTTC.